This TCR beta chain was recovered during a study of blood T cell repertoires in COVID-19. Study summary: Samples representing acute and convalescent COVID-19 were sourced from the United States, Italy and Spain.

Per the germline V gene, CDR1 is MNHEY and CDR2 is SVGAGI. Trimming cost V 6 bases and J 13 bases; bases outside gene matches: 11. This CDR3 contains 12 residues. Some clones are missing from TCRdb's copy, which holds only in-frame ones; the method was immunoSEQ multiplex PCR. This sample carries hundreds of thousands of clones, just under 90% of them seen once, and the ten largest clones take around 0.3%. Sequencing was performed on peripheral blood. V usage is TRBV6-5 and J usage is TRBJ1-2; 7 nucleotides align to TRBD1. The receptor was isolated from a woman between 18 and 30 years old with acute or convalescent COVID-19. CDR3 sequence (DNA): TGTGCCAGCAGGGAGGGGGCAGGGGCCTGCACCTTC. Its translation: CASREGAGACTF.